This T cell receptor beta chain was found in a study of tissue T cells after allogeneic stem cell transplantation. Broader study findings: Motif-based clustering found tissue-specific repertoire signatures shared across patients, though few clones were shared. The study did not identify alloreactive or antigen-specific tissue TCRs, and some clones might be persisting host cells.

This CDR3 is 15 amino acids long. Per the germline V gene, CDR1 is LGHNA and CDR2 is YSYQKL. Trimming removed 0 bases from V and 3 bases from J; junction bases left unmatched: 2. Worth noting for this clone: Its specificity is not known. Gene names refer to mouse genes. The CDR3 end falls 1 residue outside the read, so it is completed with the germline J gene.

Clones were read by immunoSEQ multiplex PCR, and TCRdb kept only the in-frame ones, dropping some. The table lists 48,000 or so clones, nearly 75% of them singletons, with 0.7% in the top ten. The chain is built from TRBV2 and TRBJ2-3, with 8 bases fitting TRBD2. The clonotype comes from a pool of C57BL/6 mice in good health. The material sequenced was sorted cells pooled from one or two spleens. The covered CDR3 bases are TGTGCCAGCAGCCAAGAGGGGGGGCGCGCAGAAACGCTGTAT. Protein: CASSQEGGRAETLY. In full, the CDR3 reads CASSQEGGRAETLYF.